These 24 T cell receptor beta chains were sequenced from one sample in a study of OX40 agonist ivuxolimab in advanced cancers. Only in-frame clones appear in the TCRdb table, and some are missing; sequencing was by immunoSEQ multiplex PCR. Among under 25,000 clones listed, 70% to 85% were seen once. The sample consisted of CD4+ or CD8+ T cells sorted from blood, taken in a trial of the OX40 agonist ivuxolimab. These receptor sequences come from an adult with an advanced solid tumor such as melanoma, head and neck, liver or kidney cancer.

This clone occurred once. The chain is built from TRBV7-6 and TRBJ2-5; 12 positions agree with TRBD2. Germline V gene lookup returns CDR1 SGHVS and CDR2 FNYEAQ. V was pared by 2 bases and J by 5 bases, with 6 bases of the junction left unmatched. The CDR3 spans 16 residues. CDR3 DNA: TGTGCCAGCAGCTTACAGGTCCTAGCGGGAGGGGAGACCCAGTACTTC. Translated, it gives CASSLQVLAGGETQYF.

The rearrangement links TRBV10-1 to TRBJ2-3; D possibly uses TRBD1 or TRBD2 (5 bases each). Trimming pared 3 bases from V and 9 bases from J, leaving 13 bases between. The CDR3 covers 13 residues. CDR1 and CDR2 from the germline V gene are WNHNN and SYGVQD (reference sequence). CDR3 sequence reads: CASSDLGDGTQYF. In nucleotides, the CDR3 is TGCGCCAGCAGTGATTTAGGGGACGGGACGCAGTATTTT.

This chain connects TRBV7-2 to TRBJ2-3; no firm D call. The germline V gene has CDR1 SGHTA and CDR2 FQGNSA. The length of the CDR3 is 11 residues. V lost 3 bases to trimming and J lost 2 bases, with 0 bases between them. This chain's CDR3 is CASSFTDTQYF. DNA of the CDR3: TGTGCCAGCAGCTTCACAGATACGCAGTATTTT.

The V and J genes are TRBV4-1 and TRBJ2-5, with D possibly matching TRBD2 (5 bases). The V and J ends lost 0 bases and 2 bases respectively, with 10 bases between them. This CDR3 is 15 amino acids long. Looked up from germline, CDR1 is MGHRA and CDR2 is YSYEKL. CDR3 in DNA: TGCGCCAGCAGCCAAGATCGGACTCAGCAAGAGACCCAGTACTTC. It translates to CASSQDRTQQETQYF.

V usage is TRBV28 and J usage is TRBJ2-1, with 11 bases fitting TRBD2. This CDR3 has 16 amino acids. Germline lookup yields CDR1 MDHEN and CDR2 SYDVKM. Trimming cost V 0 bases and J 8 bases; bases outside gene matches: 6. The CDR3 is CASSLWTSGIRHEQFF. The CDR3 DNA follows: TGTGCCAGCAGTTTATGGACTAGCGGGATTCGCCATGAGCAGTTCTTC. The full variable domain, in which reference TRBV28 and TRBJ2-1 provide the parts outside the CDR3, is DVKVTQSSRYLVKRTGEKVFLECVQDMDHENMFWYRQDPGLGLRLIYFSYDVKMKEKGDIPEGYSVSREKKERFSLILESASTNQTSMYLCASSLWTSGIRHEQFFGPGTRLTVL.

The chain is built from TRBV7-8 and TRBJ2-7, with D tentatively TRBD2 (5 bases). The CDR3 has 15 amino acids. The germline gives CDR1 SGHVS, CDR2 FQNEAQ. V was clipped by 1 base and J by 2 bases, with 12 bases between them. CDR3 nucleotide sequence: TGTGCCAGCAGCTTAGGATCCAGCGGAGCCTACGAGCAGTACTTC. Translated: CASSLGSSGAYEQYF.

A single count supports this clone. The chain carries TRBV5-4 and TRBJ2-7; no firm D call. This CDR3 has 13 residues. Germline V lookup: CDR1 SGHNT, CDR2 YYREEE (reference sequence). V lost 0 bases and J 4 bases, leaving 8 bases between the germline ends. DNA of the CDR3: TGTGCCAGCAGCTTGGGTTCCGGTTACGAGCAGTACTTC. The encoded protein is CASSLGSGYEQYF.

The rearrangement links TRBV18 to TRBJ2-2; 10 positions match TRBD1. Germline CDR1 and CDR2: KGHSH and LQKENI. The V segment lost 2 bases and the J segment 4 bases; nucleotides outside the gene matches: 25. This CDR3 is built from 23 residues. In DNA, the CDR3 is TGTGCCAGCTCACCAAACCCAATAGTTGACGCCAAAGGGACAGGGGCGAGCACCGGGGAGCTGTTTTTT. Amino acids: CASSPNPIVDAKGTGASTGELFF.

The CDR3 coding sequence is TGCGCCAGCAGCTTCGAAGACTCTAGCACAGATACGCAGTATTTT. Translation gives CASSFEDSSTDTQYF. This chain connects TRBV5-1 to TRBJ2-3; D ambiguous. With 2 bases removed from V and 0 bases from J, the gap between germline ends came to 10 bases. The CDR3 covers 15 residues. The germline CDR1 and CDR2 sequences are SGHRS and YFSETQ.

The gene calls are TRBV6-6 and TRBJ2-7; the D gene is possibly TRBD1 (6 bases). V lost 6 bases and J lost 7, with 22 bases in between. The CDR3 loop spans 15 amino acids. CDR1 and CDR2 from the germline V gene are MNHNY and SVGAGI (reference sequence). CDR3 amino acids: CASSPIRTELGEQYF. The CDR3 DNA follows: TGTGCCAGCAGCCCCATAAGGACAGAGCTTGGGGAGCAGTACTTC.

The rearrangement joins TRBV5-4 to TRBJ2-4; 9 positions agree with TRBD2. V dropped 4 bases and J dropped 8; count of bases not matched to a gene: 7. The V gene's germline CDR1 is SGHNT and CDR2 YYREEE (reference sequence). The CDR3 totals 14 residues. The CDR3 reads CASSVSGRIDIQYF. As DNA, the CDR3 is TGTGCCAGCAGCGTAAGCGGGAGGATTGACATTCAGTACTTC.

On this clone itself: At one of its ends the junction is not consistent with the germline gene, which may arise from a read error. The chain uses TRBV5-1 and TRBJ2-5; D gene uncertain. The V gene's germline CDR1 is SGHRS and CDR2 YFSETQ. The CDR3 spans 12 residues. CDR3 bases: TGCGTCAGCAGCTTGGTAGGGGAGACCCAGTACTTC. Translating it yields CVSSLVGETQYF. The full variable domain, completed using reference TRBV5-1 and TRBJ2-5, is KAGVTQTPRYLIKTRGQQVTLSCSPISGHRSVSWYQQTPGQGLQFLFEYFSETQRNKGNFPGRFSGRQFSNSRSEMNVSTLELGDSALYLCVSSLVGETQYFGPGTRLLVL.

This clone has more than one count but fewer than ten. This chain connects TRBV6-6 to TRBJ2-1; unclear D gene. CDR3 length: 14 amino acids. The V gene lost 7 bases and the J gene lost 8 bases, with 18 bases spanning the gap. From germline, CDR1 is MNHNY and CDR2 SVGAGI (reference sequence). CDR3 sequence: CASNTGSLYDEQFF. CDR3 DNA sequence: TGTGCCAGCAACACCGGGTCCCTCTATGATGAGCAGTTCTTC.

The chain has TRBV6-1 and TRBJ2-5; D is perhaps TRBD2 (6 bases). CDR1 and CDR2 from the germline V gene are MNHNS and SASEGT. V lost 3 bases and J lost 5, with 16 bases in between. There are 15 residues in the CDR3. CDR3 sequence (DNA): TGTGCCAGCAGTGAGGGGTTCGGGGGATCTGAGACCCAGTACTTC. This translates into CASSEGFGGSETQYF.

CDR3 residues: CASTIGWAEAFF. In DNA, the CDR3 is TGTGCCAGCACCATAGGCTGGGCTGAAGCTTTCTTT. This sequence joins TRBV7-9 and TRBJ1-1; D gene unclear. V lost 7 bases and J lost 6, with 12 bases in between. Germline CDR1 and CDR2: SEHNR and FQNEAQ (reference sequence). The length of the CDR3 is 12 residues.

The rearrangement joins TRBV6-4 to TRBJ2-1; D gene unclear. The V gene lost 0 bases and the J gene lost 3 bases, with 9 bases spanning the gap. Germline-derived CDR1 and CDR2 are MRHNA and SNTAGT. The CDR3 covers 15 residues. CDR3 sequence reads: CASSDSFYNYNEQFF. In nucleotides, the CDR3 is TGTGCCAGCAGTGACTCATTTTACAACTACAATGAGCAGTTCTTC.

The chain carries TRBV27 and TRBJ2-7; tentatively, D is TRBD1 or TRBD2 (5 bases each). The germline V gene has CDR1 MNHEY and CDR2 SMNVEV (reference sequence). This CDR3 is built from 14 residues. V lost 6 bases, J lost 5 bases, and 17 bases lay in between. CDR3 protein: CASSLRGRGNEQYF. The CDR3, as DNA: TGTGCCAGCAGCCTAAGGGGACGGGGTAACGAGCAGTACTTC.

CDR3 in DNA: TGTGCCAGCACCCACCGGGACAGGGCGGATGGCTACACCTTC. Its protein product is CASTHRDRADGYTF. The J gene is TRBJ1-2, the V gene TRBV2; 9 positions match TRBD1. Germline CDR1 and CDR2: SNHLY and FYNNEI. Germline trimming cut 7 bases from V and 6 bases from J; bases unmatched to any gene: 9. The CDR3 has 14 amino acids.

The chain joins TRBV7-2 to TRBJ2-1; 7 nucleotides align to TRBD1. The germline CDR1 and CDR2 sequences are SGHTA and FQGNSA. With V trimmed by 5 bases and J by 2 bases, 6 bases remained unmatched. CDR3 size: 15 residues. CDR3 sequence (DNA): TGTGCCAGCAGCCCACGGACAGGACCCTACAATGAGCAGTTCTTC. Translating it yields CASSPRTGPYNEQFF.

The chain combines TRBV27 with TRBJ1-5; the match to TRBD1 covers 7 bases. CDR1 is MNHEY and CDR2 is SMNVEV in the germline V gene (reference sequence). V trimming: 0 bases; J trimming: 2 bases; junction bases outside the gene matches: 1. This CDR3 region has 15 residues. The CDR3 DNA is TGTGCCAGCAGTTTATCCGGGACAGGCAATCAGCCCCAGCATTTT. Translating gives CASSLSGTGNQPQHF.

CDR3 nucleotide sequence: TGTGCCAGCAGCTTAAGGCCGAACACTGAAGCTTTCTTT. Protein: CASSLRPNTEAFF. The chain recombines TRBV11-3 with TRBJ1-1; D gene uncertain. The CDR3 runs to 13 residues. The germline V gene encodes CDR1 SGHNT and CDR2 YENEEA. V lost 2 bases to trimming and J lost 1 base, with 5 bases between them.

The chain employs TRBV19 and TRBJ2-1; D tentatively reads TRBD1 or TRBD2 (5 bases each). V was trimmed by 0 bases and J by 0 bases, leaving 12 bases between them. Germline-derived CDR1 and CDR2 are LNHDA and SQIVND (reference sequence). The CDR3 covers 17 residues. CDR3 sequence: CASSIDLGGPSYNEQFF. As DNA, the CDR3 is TGTGCCAGTAGTATAGATCTTGGGGGACCCTCCTACAATGAGCAGTTCTTC. The full variable domain, completed using reference TRBV19 and TRBJ2-1, is DGGITQSPKYLFRKEGQNVTLSCEQNLNHDAMYWYRQDPGQGLRLIYYSQIVNDFQKGDIAEGYSVSREKKESFPLTVTSAQKNPTAFYLCASSIDLGGPSYNEQFFGPGTRLTVL.

The J gene is TRBJ2-5, the V gene TRBV7-9, with a possible D match to TRBD2 (5 bases). Between the trimmed V and J ends, which lost 5 bases and 3 bases, there was a span of 13 bases. Germline V lookup: CDR1 SEHNR, CDR2 FQNEAQ (reference sequence). There are 14 residues in the CDR3. The CDR3 DNA sequence: TGTGCCAGCAGCCGGGATCCATCAAAAGAGACCCAGTACTTC. Its translation: CASSRDPSKETQYF.

This clone came up a few times. J is TRBJ1-1 and V is TRBV7-3; 7 nucleotides line up with TRBD1. This CDR3 is 12 amino acids long. Germline values: CDR1 SGHTA, CDR2 FQGTGA. V trimming: 4 bases; J trimming: 8 bases; junction bases outside the gene matches: 4. The CDR3 protein is CASSSRQGEAFF. As DNA, the CDR3 is TGTGCCAGCAGCTCCCGACAGGGAGAAGCTTTCTTT.